These 29 T cell receptor beta chains came from one sample sequenced in a study of T-cell reconstitution after alpha-beta-depleted transplantation in children. The library targeted TCRbeta and was prepared with unique molecular identifiers. MiXCR was run by TCRdb on the PCR reads, yielding one entry per CDR3 protein. The data show hundreds of thousands of distinct CDR3 sequences, with approximately 13% seen just once and around 6.1% held by the top ten. This specimen was PBMCs from the stem cell graft donor, taken from the stem cell graft. The source of these receptors is a human donor who donated a stem cell graft to a child with combined immunodeficiency.

This clonotype was seen more than once but under ten times. The chain has TRBV24-1 and TRBJ1-2, with unresolved D. V was pared by 4 bases and J by 5 bases, with 7 bases between. The CDR3 totals 12 residues. Germline assignment: CDR1 KGHDR and CDR2 SFDVKD. The CDR3 reads CATSDSTYGYTF. The CDR3 nucleotides are TGTGCCACCAGTGACTCCACTTATGGCTACACCTTC.

This rearrangement joins TRBV28 to TRBJ1-6; 7 bases agree with TRBD1. CDR1 and CDR2 from the germline V gene are MDHEN and SYDVKM. The CDR3 is 13 amino acids. The CDR3, as DNA: TGTGCGGTACGGGGACAGCCAAATTCACCCCTCCACTTT. It translates to CAVRGQPNSPLHF.

The rearrangement links TRBV4-3 to TRBJ1-4, with D uncertain. Trimming stripped 4 bases from V and 3 bases from J, with 12 bases between. The CDR3 runs to 15 residues. Germline-derived CDR1 and CDR2 are LGHNA and YSLEER. CDR3 loop: CASSLTQSANEKLFF. The CDR3 nucleotides read TGCGCCAGCAGCCTCACCCAGTCAGCTAATGAAAAACTGTTTTTT.

Ten or more counts support this clonotype. The genes are TRBV20-1 and TRBJ2-7; D unclear. Germline lookup yields CDR1 DFQATT and CDR2 SNEGSKA (reference sequence). V was shortened by 3 bases and J by 2 bases, with 11 bases between the two germline ends. This CDR3 region has 13 residues. CDR3: CSARGRSTYEQYF. In DNA form, the CDR3 reads TGCAGTGCTAGGGGCAGATCCACCTACGAGCAGTACTTC.

The V and J genes are TRBV2 and TRBJ2-5; possible D gene TRBD2, 5 bases. The CDR3 consists of 14 residues. Trimming left V 4 bases short and J 5 bases short, with 14 bases between. Germline lookup yields CDR1 SNHLY and CDR2 FYNNEI. The CDR3 nucleotides read TGTGCCAGCAGTGGAACTCGCGGGCGGGAGACCCAGTACTTC. Translating gives CASSGTRGRETQYF. The whole variable domain, remainder taken from reference TRBV2 and TRBJ2-5, is EPEVTQTPSHQVTQMGQEVILRCVPISNHLYFYWYRQILGQKVEFLVSFYNNEISEKSEIFDDQFSVERPDGSNFTLKIRSTKLEDSAMYFCASSGTRGRETQYFGPGTRLLVL.

This clonotype has a count of ten or more. The V gene is TRBV24-1, the J gene TRBJ2-2; D not resolved. Germline CDR1 reads KGHDR; CDR2 reads SFDVKD. V was pared by 6 bases and J by 0 bases, with 7 bases between. This CDR3 is 14 amino acids long. The CDR3 region has the DNA TGTGCCACCAGTCCGACAACGAACACCGGGGAGCTGTTTTTT. Protein product: CATSPTTNTGELFF.

This clonotype has at least ten counts. CDR3 loop: CASSQDYGSSYEQYF. The CDR3 nucleotides read TGTGCCAGCAGCCAAGATTATGGCAGCTCCTACGAGCAGTACTTC. This chain uses TRBV3-1 with TRBJ2-7; D is unresolved. V shed 0 bases and J shed 0 bases, with 9 bases lying between them. This CDR3 has 15 amino acids. Germline CDR1 is LGHDT and CDR2 is YNNKEL (reference sequence).

This clonotype was detected many times. V usage is TRBV28 and J usage is TRBJ1-1, with D uncertain. The CDR3 contains 11 residues. The ends were cut back, 6 bases at V and 2 bases at J, with 4 bases in the middle. CDR1 is MDHEN, CDR2 SYDVKM, per germline. The CDR3 reads CASSPNTEAFF. In DNA, the CDR3 is TGTGCCAGCAGCCCAAACACTGAAGCTTTCTTT.

This clonotype was counted a few times. The rearrangement uses TRBV12-3 or TRBV12-4 and TRBJ2-1; D uncertain. V shed 6 bases and J shed 8 bases, with 8 bases lying between them. This CDR3 is built from 11 residues. The CDR3 DNA follows: TGTGCCAGCAGGGGGTTTGATGAGCAGTTCTTC. It encodes CASRGFDEQFF.

This clonotype was detected ten times or more. The chain has TRBV7-9 and TRBJ1-1; D remains unclear. The CDR3 has 9 amino acids. The V end lost 4 bases, the J end lost 6 bases, and 0 bases lay between the germline ends. The V gene's germline CDR1 is SEHNR and CDR2 FQNEAQ (reference sequence). The CDR3 here is CASSSEAFF. The CDR3 DNA is TGTGCCAGCAGCTCTGAAGCTTTCTTT.

This clonotype has only a few counts. The chain uses TRBV7-9 and TRBJ2-3; D may correspond to TRBD1 or TRBD2 (6 bases each). CDR3 length equals 15 residues. V was clipped by 5 bases and J by 4 bases, with 16 bases between them. Germline V gene data show CDR1 as SEHNR and CDR2 as FQNEAQ (reference sequence). DNA of the CDR3: TGTGCCAGCAGCGCCGGAAGGGGGGCCGCAGATACGCAGTATTTT. Residues: CASSAGRGAADTQYF.

Ten or more counts support this clonotype. This chain uses TRBV29-1 with TRBJ2-1, with D possibly being TRBD1 or TRBD2 (5 bases each). This CDR3 region has 12 residues. Trimming removed 6 bases from V and 9 bases from J, with 15 bases in between. Germline CDR1 is SQVTM and CDR2 is ANQGSEA. CDR3 residues: CSVGVRQFEQFF. CDR3 DNA sequence: TGCAGCGTGGGGGTTCGGCAGTTTGAGCAGTTCTTC.

The chain has TRBV6-5 and TRBJ2-7, with 10 bases that match TRBD1. Germline CDR1 reads MNHEY; CDR2 reads SVGAGI. This CDR3 contains 16 residues. The V segment lost 0 bases and the J segment 1 base; nucleotides outside the gene matches: 3. This CDR3 reads CASSYSWTGGSYEQYF. The CDR3 DNA reads as TGTGCCAGCAGTTACTCTTGGACAGGGGGGTCCTACGAGCAGTACTTC.

The V and J genes are TRBV7-3 and TRBJ1-1; D ambiguous. With 1 base removed from V and 0 bases from J, the gap between germline ends came to 9 bases. Germline loops: CDR1 SGHTA, CDR2 FQGTGA. The CDR3 runs 15 residues. In DNA form, the CDR3 reads TGTGCCAGCAGCTTAAATGAAGGAGTGAACACTGAAGCTTTCTTT. Translating gives CASSLNEGVNTEAFF.

The V gene is TRBV30, the J gene TRBJ1-2; TRBD1 aligns across 8 bases. The CDR3 length is 13 residues. The germline gives CDR1 GTSNPN, CDR2 SVGIG (reference sequence). The junction had 3 bases not matched to a gene; V was cut back by 1 base and J by 5 bases. CDR3 coding DNA: TGTGCCTGGAGTGGAGACAGGGGATATGGCTACACCTTC. Its translation is CAWSGDRGYGYTF.

Comment on this clonotype: One end of the junction does not line up with germline, which may come from a read error. The chain links TRBV12-3 or TRBV12-4 to TRBJ2-4; D could derive from TRBD1 or TRBD2 (5 bases each). This CDR3 comprises 16 residues. The CDR3 region has the DNA TGTGCCTGCAGTTTACCCTCGAGGGGAGCCAAAAACATTCAGTACTTC. This gives the protein CACSLPSRGAKNIQYF.

This clonotype was seen a handful of times. V gene TRBV29-1 combines with J gene TRBJ2-7, with 9 bases that match TRBD2. The CDR3 consists of 11 residues. The V gene's germline CDR1 is SQVTM and CDR2 ANQGSEA. V lost 7 bases and J lost 3; bases outside the gene matches: 1. The CDR3 loop reads CSALAGYEQYF. The CDR3 nucleotides are TGCAGCGCACTAGCGGGCTACGAGCAGTACTTC.

The chain combines TRBV4-3 with TRBJ1-4, with D possibly matching TRBD1 (6 bases). The germline gives CDR1 LGHNA, CDR2 YSLEER. With 4 bases removed from V and 0 bases from J, the gap between germline ends came to 12 bases. CDR3 length: 16 residues. CDR3 nucleotide sequence: TGCGCCAGCAGCCTCCTTGGGGGCACAACTAATGAAAAACTGTTTTTT. This translates into CASSLLGGTTNEKLFF.

The table lists this clonotype with a few counts. CDR3 residues: CASSPEAGPKNEKLFF. The CDR3 DNA follows: TGTGCCAGCAGTCCCGAGGCAGGCCCCAAGAATGAAAAACTGTTTTTT. This chain joins TRBV12-3 or TRBV12-4 and TRBJ1-4; D call uncertain. V lost 5 bases and J lost 5, with 18 bases in between. The CDR3 extends over 16 amino acids.

The rearrangement uses TRBV5-1 and TRBJ2-5; TRBD1 is a possible D gene (6 bases). Trimming removed 4 bases from V and 1 base from J, with 11 bases in between. Germline loops: CDR1 SGHRS, CDR2 YFSETQ. CDR3 length equals 14 residues. The CDR3 spells CASSVTGRQETQYF. CDR3 bases: TGCGCCAGCAGCGTAACAGGGCGCCAAGAGACCCAGTACTTC. Drawing the rest from reference TRBV5-1 and TRBJ2-5, the complete variable domain is KAGVTQTPRYLIKTRGQQVTLSCSPISGHRSVSWYQQTPGQGLQFLFEYFSETQRNKGNFPGRFSGRQFSNSRSEMNVSTLELGDSALYLCASSVTGRQETQYFGPGTRLLVL.

Only a few counts were recorded for this clonotype. V is TRBV20-1 and J is TRBJ2-5; perhaps D is TRBD1 or TRBD2 (6 bases each). Germline V gene lookup returns CDR1 DFQATT and CDR2 SNEGSKA (reference sequence). The CDR3 runs to 13 residues. CDR3 nucleotides: TGCGGAGGGGGGTCGGGAGTTGGGGAGACCCAGTACTTC. Translation: CGGGSGVGETQYF.

There are a few counts of this clonotype. V gene TRBV3-1 combines with J gene TRBJ2-5; D is unclear. Trimming took off 0 bases at V and 3 bases at J, with 2 bases between the two ends. The CDR3 contains 12 residues. Germline V gene lookup returns CDR1 LGHDT and CDR2 YNNKEL (reference sequence). CDR3 bases: TGTGCCAGCAGCCAAGATGAAGAGACCCAGTACTTC. It is translated as CASSQDEETQYF.

The V and J genes are TRBV27 and TRBJ2-1; 8 bases match TRBD2. V shed 6 bases and J 6 bases; nucleotides not matched to a gene: 10. CDR1 and CDR2 from the germline V gene are MNHEY and SMNVEV (reference sequence). CDR3 size: 15 residues. The CDR3 loop reads CASRYIAGHLNEQFF. The CDR3 nucleotides read TGTGCCAGCAGATATATAGCGGGACACCTCAATGAGCAGTTCTTC.

This clonotype was picked up many times. At one of its ends the junction is not consistent with the germline gene, which may arise from a read error. The chain recombines TRBV12-3 or TRBV12-4 with TRBJ2-7; D unresolved. The CDR3 contains 11 residues. CDR3 in amino acids: CASSLAHKVNF. The CDR3, as DNA: TGTGCCAGCAGTTTAGCCCATAAGGTGAACTTC.

V gene TRBV14 combines with J gene TRBJ1-2; 8 bases match TRBD1. The germline V gene has CDR1 SGHDN and CDR2 FVKESK. Trimming cost V 1 base and J 6 bases; bases outside gene matches: 4. This CDR3 has 14 amino acids. As DNA, the CDR3 is TGTGCCAGCAGCCAAGGGCAGGGGGCTAATGGCTACACCTTC. This sequence encodes CASSQGQGANGYTF.

In this sample, this clonotype turned up many times. The chain links TRBV10-3 to TRBJ2-1; 7 nucleotides align to TRBD2. This CDR3 has 15 amino acids. The germline V gene has CDR1 ENHRY and CDR2 SYGVKD. The ends lost 0 bases at V and 7 bases at J; junction bases unmatched: 6. The DNA of the CDR3 is TGTGCCATCAGTGAGTCGTGGGAGGGGCGGAATGAGCAGTTCTTC. This gives the protein CAISESWEGRNEQFF.

The chain joins TRBV14 to TRBJ1-2; D unclear. Germline V gene data show CDR1 as SGHDN and CDR2 as FVKESK. The V end lost 4 bases, the J end lost 0 bases, and 3 bases lay between the germline ends. This CDR3 is built from 12 residues. The CDR3 DNA reads TGTGCCAGCAGCCGAACTAACTATGGCTACACCTTC. Its translation is CASSRTNYGYTF.

This clonotype was detected a few times. The chain links TRBV6-5 to TRBJ1-4, with no clear D. The V and J ends lost 2 bases and 4 bases respectively, with 8 bases between them. The germline V gene has CDR1 MNHEY and CDR2 SVGAGI. This CDR3 has 14 residues. The CDR3 reads CASSYGRLNEKLFF. CDR3 nucleotides: TGTGCCAGCAGTTACGGTCGGCTTAATGAAAAACTGTTTTTT.

CDR3 sequence (DNA): TGTGCTAGTGGTTTCGTGGCGGCAACTAATGAAAAACTGTTTTTT. Translation: CASGFVAATNEKLFF. The V and J genes are TRBV12-5 and TRBJ1-4, with unresolved D. Trimming shortened V by 3 bases and J by 0 bases, and 8 bases separated the two germline ends. Germline V gives CDR1 LGHNT, CDR2 FRNRAP. This CDR3 contains 15 residues.